The clone carrying this TCR beta chain was counted only a few times. Its antigen is currently unknown. These data come from a study of T cell responses to AZD1222 COVID-19 vaccine. The study's findings and limits: Among the donors, most were white British and more were female, and clonal diversity was possibly underestimated. The study found Spike-specific TCR breadth and depth rose after two AZD1222 doses.

Repertoires were generated with immunoSEQ multiplex PCR, while TCRdb's copy carries only in-frame clones and drops some. This table holds 90,000 or so clones, approximately 90% found once. Germline lookup yields CDR1 SGDLS and CDR2 YYNGEE. This CDR3 has 16 amino acids. V lost 3 bases and J 6 bases, leaving 19 bases between the germline ends. The sample in question was peripheral blood, obtained on day 0 of AZD1222 vaccination. The TCR sequence derives from an adult in good health. The V and J genes are TRBV9 and TRBJ2-1; D is tentatively TRBD1 or TRBD2 (5 bases each). CDR3: CASSAPGSGPFNEQFF. As DNA, the CDR3 is TGTGCCAGCAGCGCTCCAGGGAGCGGTCCCTTCAATGAGCAGTTCTTC. The complete variable domain, with remaining parts taken from reference TRBV9 and TRBJ2-1, reads DSGVTQTPKHLITATGQRVTLRCSPRSGDLSVYWYQQSLDQGLQFLIQYYNGEERAKGNILERFSAQQFPDLHSELNLSSLELGDSALYFCASSAPGSGPFNEQFFGPGTRLTVL.